Listed here is a single TCR beta chain. The antigen this receptor binds is unknown. Base-call qualities are not available, and no considerably larger clone is one nucleotide away. TCRbeta CDR3 regions were sequenced with the immunoSEQ Assay. After extraction, genomic DNA underwent amplification by bias-controlled multiplex PCR, followed by high-throughput sequencing. In the source study's methods: To quantify the absolute abundance of each unique TCRbeta CDR3 region, sequences were collapsed and filtered. T cell fraction was estimated by normalizing TCRbeta template counts to usable DNA, which was measured by amplifying reference genes present in all nucleated cells. Repertoire TCRs were annotated as SARS-CoV-2-specific by exact matching of V gene, CDR3 amino acid sequence and J gene to a known reactive TCR set. The reference SARS-CoV-2 TCR set came from MIRA and was filtered for enrichment in COVID-19-positive ImmuneCODE repertoires, removing public or cross-reactive TCRs. Based on the MIRA antigens, annotated TCRs were further analysed at the level of specific ORF or position within ORF. Breadth was defined as the number of annotated unique rearrangements divided by the total number of unique productive rearrangements, and depth was defined as the summed frequency of the annotated unique rearrangements. TCR breadth was compared between groups using two-sided Wilcoxon rank-sum tests. What TCRdb holds here is the immuneACCESS table cut down to in-frame rearrangements. Part of the clones is not present; checked against another copy, under half of the missing clones reflect an unresolved V gene, and the others are unexplained. V and J calls and clone size follow that table, whereas D and trimming were derived from the DNA. Recorded for this sample are 440,000 or so clones; 92% of them occurred a single time. Roughly 1.7% of the sample is in the top ten clones.

This sample was included in a study of Ad26.COV2.S vaccination and SARS-CoV-2 variants (dated by TCRdb to 2020 to 2023). For the study in its entirety: Vaccine-arm donors came from COV1001, a multicentre, randomized, double-blind, placebo-controlled phase I-IIa trial of Ad26.COV2.S in healthy adults. Trial participants were randomized into five groups of five: low-dose or high-dose Ad26.COV2.S given once or twice, or placebo on both occasions. The TCR-sequenced set comprised around 30 samples: about 19 Ad26.COV2.S vaccine recipients, 5 placebo recipients and 8 SARS-CoV-2 convalescent individuals. Throughout the experiments and outcome assessment, investigators stayed blinded to trial group allocation. TCRbeta repertoire sequencing served as the tool for gauging how specific and how broad the SARS-CoV-2-reactive T cell receptors were following Ad26.COV2.S vaccination. Dosing of Ad26.COV2.S was intramuscular, at either 5x10^10 or 1x10^11 viral particles, delivered as one shot or as two shots spaced 56 days apart.

Reading the label with the study, this specimen's treatment or condition is: around 19 received Ad26.COV2.S at low or high dose, single or two shots; roughly five received placebo; per-sample allocation not given. Repertoires of vaccine and placebo recipients were sequenced from samples collected on day 63 after the first injection. Between 29 July and 7 August 2020, Cohort 1b enrolled 25 adults aged 18-55 years at one site in Boston, USA. Ad26.COV2.S was a replication-incompetent adenovirus type 26 vector that expressed a prefusion-stabilized SARS-CoV-2 spike protein derived from the original Wuhan strain. As encoded in the germline V gene (reference sequence), CDR1 is SEHNR while CDR2 is FQNEAQ. Including the terminal cysteine and phenylalanine, the CDR3 comprises 14 residues. CDR3 DNA only is kept here, 42 bases in frame from base 1. A distance of 12 bases separates the germline ends of V and J, which lose 5 bases and 2 bases respectively.

On the study overall, not on this receptor specifically: Compared with placebo recipients, Ad26.COV2.S recipients showed higher spike-specific TCR breadth (P = 0.0014). The authors noted that the TCR breadth and depth analyses may have underestimated total T cell responses. Substantial breadth of spike-specific CD8+ and CD4+ T cell responses was reported after vaccination. Comparable non-spike TCR breadth was observed between vaccine and placebo recipients, consistent with only spike being contained in the vaccine. The study was not powered to compare responses between vaccine doses or regimens.

The rearrangement combines TRBV7-9 with TRBJ2-5, with an unclear D gene assignment. Sequencing used peripheral blood, obtained in a trial of Ad26.COV2.S vaccine versus placebo. The clonotype originates from a person between 18 and 60 years old who received the Ad26.COV2.S COVID-19 vaccine or a placebo. In nucleotide form, the sequence is TGTGCCAGCAGCGGCTTACAAGGACAAGAGACCCAGTACTTC. This is translated as CASSGLQGQETQYF.